What follows are 29 T cell receptor beta chains derived from one specimen sequenced in a study of cytomegalovirus exposure and HLA in healthy donors. Primers included in the PCR were 60 Vbeta and 13 Jbeta primers. Clones were sequenced by immunoSEQ multiplex PCR, and TCRdb holds only the in-frame ones, with some missing. Of about 150,000 clones listed, 77% are singletons. Sequencing used PBMCs. These receptors originate from a male donor in good health and CMV-seronegative.

The CDR3 nucleotides are TGTGCCGGGGGCAAGACGTCTGGGGCCAACGTCCTGACTTTC. As protein: CAGGKTSGANVLTF. The rearrangement uses TRBV2 and TRBJ2-6, with D maybe TRBD1 (6 bases). Per the germline V gene, CDR1 is SNHLY and CDR2 is FYNNEI. Deletions cut 11 bases from V and 1 base from J, with 12 bases between. This CDR3 region has 14 residues.

This clone was counted a single time. The rearrangement joins TRBV5-1 to TRBJ1-2; 7 bases are shared with TRBD1. The trim removed 4 bases at V and 7 bases at J, leaving 13 bases unmatched. The germline CDR1 and CDR2 sequences are SGHRS and YFSETQ. This CDR3 region has 15 residues. The CDR3 region has the DNA TGCGCCAGCAGCGCACAGGGACAGCAAAATACTGGCTACACCTTC. Its translation: CASSAQGQQNTGYTF.

CDR3: CASSFNAGPYNEQFF. CDR3 coding DNA: TGTGCCAGCAGCTTTAACGCGGGACCGTACAATGAGCAGTTCTTC. This rearrangement joins TRBV7-3 to TRBJ2-1; D may be TRBD2 (6 bases). The V end lost 3 bases, the J end lost 4 bases, and 13 bases lay between the germline ends. The germline V gene has CDR1 SGHTA and CDR2 FQGTGA. This CDR3 comprises 15 residues.

This clone has just one count. V usage is TRBV28 and J usage is TRBJ2-5; 11 bases fit TRBD2. This CDR3 region has 15 residues. The junction had 4 bases not matched to a gene; V was cut back by 6 bases and J by 1 base. Looked up from germline, CDR1 is MDHEN and CDR2 is SYDVKM. This CDR3 is CASRGTSGTQETQYF. CDR3 coding DNA: TGTGCCAGCAGGGGGACTAGCGGCACCCAAGAGACCCAGTACTTC.

V usage is TRBV5-1 and J usage is TRBJ2-4; D is perhaps TRBD1 (6 bases). The V end was cut by 4 bases, the J end by 8 bases, with 19 bases between. Germline V CDR1 and CDR2: SGHRS, YFSETQ. The CDR3 has 15 residues. The CDR3 region is CASSTQQGISDIQYF. The CDR3, as DNA: TGCGCCAGCAGCACACAACAGGGTATTAGTGACATTCAGTACTTC. Drawing the rest from reference TRBV5-1 and TRBJ2-4, the complete variable domain is KAGVTQTPRYLIKTRGQQVTLSCSPISGHRSVSWYQQTPGQGLQFLFEYFSETQRNKGNFPGRFSGRQFSNSRSEMNVSTLELGDSALYLCASSTQQGISDIQYFGAGTRLSVL.

The chain recombines TRBV6-6 with TRBJ2-1; TRBD1 matches 7 bases. CDR1 MNHNY and CDR2 SVGAGI come from the germline V gene (reference sequence). The CDR3 length is 16 residues. The trim removed 7 bases at V and 6 bases at J, leaving 15 bases unmatched. The CDR3 region has the DNA TGTGCCAGCAAAAATACGGAGAGGGGGCCAAGCAATGAGCAGTTCTTC. Translated: CASKNTERGPSNEQFF.

This clone was picked up a small number of times. The rearrangement uses TRBV7-2 and TRBJ2-3, with 8 nucleotides matching TRBD1. CDR1 is SGHTA and CDR2 is FQGNSA in the germline V gene. V lost 5 bases, J lost 2 bases, and 6 bases stayed unmatched. The CDR3 loop spans 15 amino acids. CDR3 amino acids: CASSRHQGATDTQYF. Written as DNA, the CDR3 is TGTGCCAGCAGCCGACACCAGGGGGCCACAGATACGCAGTATTTT. Combining the CDR3 with reference TRBV7-2 and TRBJ2-3 gives the whole variable domain GAGVSQSPSNKVTEKGKDVELRCDPISGHTALYWYRQSLGQGLEFLIYFQGNSAPDKSGLPSDRFSAERTGGSVSTLTIQRTQQEDSAVYLCASSRHQGATDTQYFGPGTRLTVL.

On this clone itself: The junction does not match germline at one end; this may be a read error. The gene calls are TRBV7-9 and TRBJ1-2; 7 nucleotides match TRBD1. This CDR3 has 12 residues. Per the germline V gene, CDR1 is SEHNR and CDR2 is FQNEAQ (reference sequence). The CDR3 nucleotides are TGTTCCAGCAGCTTTACAGGGGATGGCTACACCTTC. This translates into CSSSFTGDGYTF.

The rearrangement joins TRBV25-1 to TRBJ1-5; 7 bases fit TRBD1. From germline, CDR1 is MGHDK and CDR2 SYGVNS. Losses at the gene ends were 4 bases for V and 1 base for J; bases not matched to a gene: 10. The CDR3 has 17 amino acids. DNA of the CDR3: TGTGCCAGCAGTGGGGTATTTGGGACAGAAAGCAATCAGCCCCAGCATTTT. Translating it yields CASSGVFGTESNQPQHF.

This clone has just a few counts. V usage is TRBV9 and J usage is TRBJ2-1, with 8 bases that match TRBD1. The V gene's germline CDR1 is SGDLS and CDR2 YYNGEE. CDR3 length: 16 amino acids. V shed 4 bases, J shed 6 bases, and the junction held 12 bases outside the gene matches. CDR3 sequence reads: CASSPRGQGRGNEQFF. Written as DNA, the CDR3 is TGTGCCAGCAGCCCGAGAGGACAGGGCCGAGGCAATGAGCAGTTCTTC.

V is TRBV5-8 and J is TRBJ2-4, with a possible D match to TRBD2 (5 bases). This CDR3 spans 14 amino acids. Germline CDR1 reads SGHTS; CDR2 reads YDEGEE. With 0 bases removed from V and 5 bases from J, the gap between germline ends came to 9 bases. The CDR3 DNA follows: TGTGCCAGCAGCTTGGCCTACGGGGAAAACATTCAGTACTTC. Translation: CASSLAYGENIQYF.

The chain recombines TRBV7-9 with TRBJ2-5; 8 bases are shared with TRBD1. The CDR3 spans 14 residues. Germline CDR1 reads SEHNR; CDR2 reads FQNEAQ (reference sequence). V gave up 5 bases and J gave up 2 bases; unmatched junction bases: 4. The DNA of the CDR3 is TGTGCCAGCAGCATGGGGACAGGTCAAGAGACCCAGTACTTC. This encodes CASSMGTGQETQYF.

V and J are TRBV7-3 and TRBJ2-1; the D is unclear. The CDR3 consists of 13 residues. Trimming took 0 bases from V and 4 from J, leaving 4 bases between them. Per the germline V gene, CDR1 is SGHTA and CDR2 is FQGTGA. CDR3 DNA sequence: TGTGCCAGCAGCTTAACGGCTTACAATGAGCAGTTCTTC. Its translation is CASSLTAYNEQFF.

The V gene is TRBV7-2, the J gene TRBJ2-4; 8 bases are shared with TRBD1. CDR1 is SGHTA and CDR2 is FQGNSA in the germline V gene. The CDR3 is 15 residues long. Trimming cost V 5 bases and J 3 bases; bases outside gene matches: 6. CDR3 bases: TGTGCCAGCAGCCCACGACAGGGGAACAAAAACATTCAGTACTTC. It specifies CASSPRQGNKNIQYF.

This chain joins TRBV27 and TRBJ2-1; no firm D call. The CDR3 is 13 amino acids. The germline gives CDR1 MNHEY, CDR2 SMNVEV (reference sequence). Trimming took 0 bases from V and 7 from J, leaving 7 bases between them. The CDR3 nucleotides are TGTGCCAGCAGTTTATCGCGAGTTAATGAGCAGTTCTTC. The encoded protein is CASSLSRVNEQFF.

The chain recombines TRBV5-8 with TRBJ1-1; the D is unclear. Germline CDR1 reads SGHTS; CDR2 reads YDEGEE. Trimming left V 0 bases short and J 0 bases short, with 6 bases between. The CDR3 sequence is 14 residues long. This CDR3 reads CASSLGALNTEAFF. CDR3 coding DNA: TGTGCCAGCAGCTTGGGGGCTTTGAACACTGAAGCTTTCTTT.

The chain employs TRBV9 and TRBJ1-5; 7 nucleotides agree with TRBD1. The length of the CDR3 is 15 residues. CDR1 is SGDLS, CDR2 YYNGEE, per germline. V lost 3 bases to trimming and J lost 0 bases; unmatched junction nucleotides: 3. The CDR3 DNA reads TGTGCCAGCAGCGGGGGACAGAATAGCAATCAGCCCCAGCATTTT. Translating gives CASSGGQNSNQPQHF.

In DNA, the CDR3 is TGTGCCAGCAGTCCGTGGGGGGGGTACGAGCAGTACTTC. Its translation: CASSPWGGYEQYF. The chain employs TRBV27 and TRBJ2-5; 7 bases are a match to TRBD2. The DNA end favors TRBJ2-7, so the J call may be wrong. The germline V gene encodes CDR1 MNHEY and CDR2 SMNVEV (reference sequence). The CDR3 consists of 13 residues.

V gene TRBV6-5 combines with J gene TRBJ1-3, with unresolved D. Germline assignment: CDR1 MNHEY and CDR2 SVGAGI. This CDR3 region has 14 residues. Trimming took off 6 bases at V and 2 bases at J, with 11 bases between the two ends. CDR3 residues: CASREEEAGNTIYF. CDR3 DNA sequence: TGTGCCAGCAGAGAAGAGGAGGCTGGAAACACCATATATTTT.

V usage is TRBV9 and J usage is TRBJ1-4; D gene unclear. Germline CDR1 is SGDLS and CDR2 is YYNGEE. V was shortened by 0 bases and J by 7 bases, with 13 bases between the two germline ends. The CDR3 runs 15 residues. The CDR3 sequence is CASSVGVGSSEKLFF. The CDR3 DNA sequence: TGTGCCAGCAGCGTAGGAGTGGGCTCTTCTGAAAAACTGTTTTTT.

The chain joins TRBV7-9 to TRBJ2-7, with a possible D match to TRBD2 (6 bases). Germline values: CDR1 SEHNR, CDR2 FQNEAQ (reference sequence). The CDR3 consists of 12 residues. V was trimmed by 3 bases and J by 3 bases, leaving 6 bases between them. The CDR3 DNA is TGTGCCAGCAGCTTCGGGAGCTACGAGCAGTACTTC. Translating gives CASSFGSYEQYF.

The J gene is TRBJ1-1, the V gene TRBV19; the D is unclear. The CDR3 covers 15 residues. Germline values: CDR1 LNHDA, CDR2 SQIVND (reference sequence). The V gene lost 3 bases and the J gene lost 5 bases, with 16 bases spanning the gap. The DNA of the CDR3 is TGTGCCAGTAGTATCGGTAAAGTTTGGTGGACTGAAGCTTTCTTT. Translated: CASSIGKVWWTEAFF. The full variable domain, with the rest looked up from reference TRBV19 and TRBJ1-1, is DGGITQSPKYLFRKEGQNVTLSCEQNLNHDAMYWYRQDPGQGLRLIYYSQIVNDFQKGDIAEGYSVSREKKESFPLTVTSAQKNPTAFYLCASSIGKVWWTEAFFGQGTRLTVV.

This chain uses TRBV5-1 with TRBJ2-7; 9 bases fit TRBD2. CDR3 length: 16 residues. CDR1 is SGHRS and CDR2 is YFSETQ in the germline V gene. The V and J ends lost 0 bases and 5 bases, in that order; junction bases with no gene match: 9. The CDR3 loop reads CASSLEGGSGRNEQYF. The CDR3 DNA sequence: TGCGCCAGCAGCTTGGAAGGAGGTAGCGGGAGAAACGAGCAGTACTTC.

This chain uses TRBV5-1 with TRBJ1-2, with D unresolved. The ends were cut back, 5 bases at V and 3 bases at J, with 11 bases in the middle. This CDR3 has 13 amino acids. Germline lookup yields CDR1 SGHRS and CDR2 YFSETQ. Here the CDR3 DNA reads TGCGCCAGCAGGGCCCCTTCTTACTATGGCTACACCTTC. This gives the protein CASRAPSYYGYTF.

As concerns this clone: The sample carries other DNA sequences with the same CDR3. The chain couples TRBV5-6 to TRBJ2-1; TRBD1 matches at 7 bases. V lost 4 bases, J lost 4 bases, and 8 bases stayed unmatched. Germline V CDR1 and CDR2: SGHDT, YYEEEE. The CDR3 extends over 15 amino acids. This CDR3 is CASSPVTGPYNEQFF. CDR3 in DNA: TGTGCCAGCAGCCCCGTGACAGGGCCTTACAATGAGCAGTTCTTC.

The chain has TRBV7-2 and TRBJ2-5; 14 nucleotides match TRBD2. V lost 4 bases, J lost 10 bases, and 11 bases stayed unmatched. CDR3 length: 16 amino acids. Per the germline V gene, CDR1 is SGHTA and CDR2 is FQGNSA. This chain's CDR3 is CASSSRLAGGPLSQYF. CDR3 coding DNA: TGTGCCAGCAGCTCACGACTAGCGGGAGGGCCTCTGAGCCAGTACTTC. Combining the CDR3 with reference TRBV7-2 and TRBJ2-5 gives the whole variable domain GAGVSQSPSNKVTEKGKDVELRCDPISGHTALYWYRQSLGQGLEFLIYFQGNSAPDKSGLPSDRFSAERTGGSVSTLTIQRTQQEDSAVYLCASSSRLAGGPLSQYFGPGTRLLVL.

This clone was counted a few times. The V call is TRBV6-4, the J call TRBJ2-2; D remains unclear. Germline V gene lookup returns CDR1 MRHNA and CDR2 SNTAGT. Trimming removed 1 base from V and 4 bases from J, with 4 bases in between. The CDR3 consists of 13 residues. The DNA for the CDR3 is TGTGCCAGCAGTGACTACGGCACCGGGGAGCTGTTTTTT. Translating it yields CASSDYGTGELFF.

The genes are TRBV2 and TRBJ1-5; 7 bases are a match to TRBD1. V shed 10 bases, J shed 0 bases, and the junction held 3 bases outside the gene matches. CDR1 is SNHLY and CDR2 is FYNNEI in the germline V gene. The CDR3 is 13 residues long. CDR3 sequence reads: CATGGNSNQPQHF. The DNA for the CDR3 is TGTGCCACAGGGGGTAATAGCAATCAGCCCCAGCATTTT.

J is TRBJ2-7 and V is TRBV19; the match to TRBD1 covers 8 bases. CDR3 length: 13 residues. V shed 5 bases, J shed 3 bases, and the junction held 3 bases outside the gene matches. Germline assignment: CDR1 LNHDA and CDR2 SQIVND (reference sequence). CDR3 nucleotide sequence: TGTGCCAGTAGTGCAGGGGGCTTCTACGAGCAGTACTTC. This translates into CASSAGGFYEQYF.